Given below is one TCR beta chain in context. This entry comes from a study of Ad26.COV2.S vaccination and SARS-CoV-2 variants. Study as a whole: The trial was COV1001 and the donor's arm was Ad26.COV2.S.

Regarding treatment: roughly 18 received Ad26.COV2.S at low or high dose, single or two shots; 5 received placebo; per-sample allocation not given. Sampling was done on day 63 after the first vaccine or placebo injection. An 18-55-year-old adult in Boston served as donor. Sequencing was performed with immunoSEQ multiplex PCR; in TCRdb, only in-frame clones are kept and a portion is missing. This table holds about 280,000 clones, roughly 86% found once. The CDR3 has 12 residues. V was pared by 0 bases and J by 10 bases, with 6 bases between. CDR1 LGHNA and CDR2 YSLEER come from the germline V gene. The clonotype originates from a person aged 18 to 59 who received the Ad26.COV2.S COVID-19 vaccine or a placebo. The sequencing here drew on peripheral blood, taken in a trial of Ad26.COV2.S vaccine versus placebo. The V and J genes are TRBV4-3 and TRBJ1-4, with a possible D match to TRBD1 (6 bases). CDR3 nucleotides: TGCGCCAGCAGCCAAGAGACAGGAAAACTGTTTTTT. It translates to CASSQETGKLFF.